These 32 T cell receptor beta chains were sequenced from one sample in a study of cytomegalovirus exposure and HLA in healthy donors. Amplification used 60 Vbeta primers and 13 Jbeta primers. The data were produced by immunoSEQ multiplex PCR, yet TCRdb's version contains in-frame clones alone and is incomplete. Of approximately 170,000 clones in the sample, almost 75% were seen once. Sequencing used PBMCs. The receptor set was obtained from a woman between 25 and 40 years old in good health and CMV-seropositive.

The rearrangement uses TRBV27 and TRBJ1-2; TRBD1 matches at 8 bases. CDR1 MNHEY and CDR2 SMNVEV come from the germline V gene (reference sequence). The CDR3 is made up of 12 amino acids. V dropped 7 bases and J dropped 10; count of bases not matched to a gene: 8. The CDR3 spells CASTGGQEAYTF. In nucleotides, the CDR3 is TGTGCCAGCACGGGGGGACAGGAGGCCTACACCTTC.

The chain combines TRBV28 with TRBJ1-4, with a tentative D call TRBD1 (6 bases). The V gene lost 5 bases and the J gene lost 11 bases, with 12 bases spanning the gap. The CDR3 has 12 amino acids. Germline lookup yields CDR1 MDHEN and CDR2 SYDVKM. CDR3 region: CASSNDRIKLFF. In DNA, the CDR3 is TGTGCCAGCAGTAACGACAGGATCAAACTGTTTTTT.

The chain joins TRBV28 to TRBJ2-1, with D possibly being TRBD2 (5 bases). Germline CDR1 is MDHEN and CDR2 is SYDVKM. Trimming took 6 bases from V and 0 from J, leaving 12 bases between them. The CDR3 totals 15 residues. CDR3 loop: CASSSPGSSYNEQFF. The CDR3 DNA reads as TGTGCCAGCAGCTCCCCTGGGAGCTCCTACAATGAGCAGTTCTTC. The variable domain in full, with the rest retrieved from reference TRBV28 and TRBJ2-1, is DVKVTQSSRYLVKRTGEKVFLECVQDMDHENMFWYRQDPGLGLRLIYFSYDVKMKEKGDIPEGYSVSREKKERFSLILESASTNQTSMYLCASSSPGSSYNEQFFGPGTRLTVL.

The chain has TRBV5-4 and TRBJ2-7, with TRBD1 matching over 9 bases. CDR3 size: 15 residues. After removal of 4 bases from V and 2 bases from J, the junction contained 7 bases not matched to a gene. The germline CDR1 and CDR2 sequences are SGHNT and YYREEE (reference sequence). This CDR3 reads CASSEGTGSTYEQYF. For the CDR3, the DNA is TGTGCCAGCAGCGAAGGGACAGGGTCTACCTACGAGCAGTACTTC.

The chain is built from TRBV18 and TRBJ2-7; 12 bases match TRBD2. This CDR3 is built from 19 residues. Germline CDR1 is KGHSH and CDR2 is LQKENI. Trimming at V came to 2 bases and at J to 0 bases, leaving 11 bases not matched to a gene. The CDR3 region has the DNA TGTGCCAGCTCACCATTAGGACTAGCGGGATCCACGAGCTCCTACGAGCAGTACTTC. Translation: CASSPLGLAGSTSSYEQYF.

This clone was seen a handful of times. The chain recombines TRBV10-3 with TRBJ2-3; 8 positions match TRBD2. Germline V lookup: CDR1 ENHRY, CDR2 SYGVKD. CDR3 length: 14 residues. J was trimmed by 5 bases and V by 7 bases; bases with no gene match: 8. CDR3 in amino acids: CAIMEGGRLDTQYF. For the CDR3, the DNA is TGTGCCATCATGGAAGGCGGGAGGCTAGATACGCAGTATTTT.

The chain links TRBV5-1 to TRBJ2-7; possibly TRBD1 for D (6 bases). The ends were cut back, 6 bases at V and 3 bases at J, with 19 bases in the middle. The CDR3 is made up of 15 amino acids. Germline lookup yields CDR1 SGHRS and CDR2 YFSETQ. CDR3 amino acids: CASTPRGGTFYEQYF. CDR3 sequence (DNA): TGCGCCAGCACTCCCCGAGGGGGTACGTTCTACGAGCAGTACTTC.

The table lists this clone with a count of one. This rearrangement joins TRBV28 to TRBJ2-1; no clear D. This CDR3 contains 15 residues. Germline V gene sequence: CDR1 MDHEN, CDR2 SYDVKM. Trimming cost V 5 bases and J 0 bases, with 11 bases left between them. The CDR3 DNA reads TGTGCCAGCAGTCCCGATCTTAGCTCCTACAATGAGCAGTTCTTC. Amino acids: CASSPDLSSYNEQFF.

V gene TRBV7-2 combines with J gene TRBJ2-1, with TRBD2 matching over 10 bases. Trimming took 5 bases from V and 7 from J; bases not matched to a gene: 14. The germline gives CDR1 SGHTA, CDR2 FQGNSA. The CDR3 runs 17 residues. The CDR3 sequence is CASSHPASGRSGNEQFF. The CDR3 DNA reads TGTGCCAGCAGCCACCCGGCTAGCGGGAGATCGGGTAATGAGCAGTTCTTC.

The rearrangement uses TRBV7-9 and TRBJ1-1; D unclear. CDR3 length equals 15 residues. V lost 3 bases, J lost 0 bases, and 11 bases lay in between. Germline-derived CDR1 and CDR2 are SEHNR and FQNEAQ (reference sequence). CDR3 sequence (DNA): TGTGCCAGCAGCTTCGCGCACGGGGTGAACACTGAAGCTTTCTTT. The encoded protein is CASSFAHGVNTEAFF.

The chain links TRBV7-9 to TRBJ1-4, with 8 bases fitting TRBD1. Trimming cost V 10 bases and J 7 bases; bases outside gene matches: 17. CDR1 is SEHNR, CDR2 FQNEAQ, per germline (reference sequence). The CDR3 runs to 16 residues. The CDR3 sequence is CAISSLGGQASEKLFF. In DNA form, the CDR3 reads TGTGCCATCTCATCCCTCGGGGGACAGGCTAGTGAAAAACTGTTTTTT.

The chain combines TRBV27 with TRBJ1-2; 7 bases agree with TRBD1. The length of the CDR3 is 13 residues. Germline V gene data show CDR1 as MNHEY and CDR2 as SMNVEV (reference sequence). V dropped 6 bases and J dropped 4; count of bases not matched to a gene: 5. CDR3 nucleotide sequence: TGTGCCAGCAGCCCAACAGGGGTCTATGGCTACACCTTC. Amino acids: CASSPTGVYGYTF.

The rearrangement uses TRBV5-4 and TRBJ2-1, with TRBD2 matching 7 bases. Germline-derived CDR1 and CDR2 are SGHNT and YYREEE (reference sequence). The CDR3 is made up of 16 amino acids. Germline trimming cut 3 bases from V and 0 bases from J; bases unmatched to any gene: 6. The DNA for the CDR3 is TGTGCCAGCAGCTCCGTAGCGGGTAGCTCCTACAATGAGCAGTTCTTC. It yields the protein CASSSVAGSSYNEQFF.

Only one count was recorded for this clone. The chain is built from TRBV28 and TRBJ1-1; no definite D call. Deletions cut 2 bases from V and 2 bases from J, with 6 bases between. The germline V gene encodes CDR1 MDHEN and CDR2 SYDVKM. The CDR3 contains 13 residues. This chain's CDR3 is CASSLPSNTEAFF. The CDR3 DNA sequence: TGTGCCAGCAGTTTACCTTCTAACACTGAAGCTTTCTTT.

The gene calls are TRBV4-2 and TRBJ2-7; D not certain. The CDR3 sequence is 15 residues long. The V and J ends lost 0 bases and 1 base respectively, with 10 bases between them. Germline CDR1 reads LGHNA; CDR2 reads YNFKEQ. CDR3 loop: CASSQDKSRSYEQYF. CDR3 DNA sequence: TGTGCCAGCAGCCAAGATAAGTCCAGATCCTACGAGCAGTACTTC.

The V gene is TRBV7-2, the J gene TRBJ2-1; 11 nucleotides match TRBD2. Trimming removed 5 bases from V and 4 bases from J; junction bases left unmatched: 7. The CDR3 runs 16 residues. Germline lookup yields CDR1 SGHTA and CDR2 FQGNSA. In nucleotides, the CDR3 is TGTGCCAGCAGCCTCAGACTAGCGGGAAGTTACAATGAGCAGTTCTTC. This codes for CASSLRLAGSYNEQFF.

This clone was observed a handful of times. The chain employs TRBV11-2 and TRBJ1-3; 7 bases line up with TRBD1. The CDR3 has 16 residues. The germline gives CDR1 SGHAT, CDR2 FQNNGV. J was trimmed by 4 bases and V by 5 bases; bases with no gene match: 11. In DNA form, the CDR3 reads TGTGCCAGCAGCGGGGCGGGACAGTTCGCAGGAAACACCATATATTTT. Translated, it gives CASSGAGQFAGNTIYF.

This chain joins TRBV5-1 and TRBJ1-6; TRBD1 is a possible D gene (5 bases). Germline CDR1 reads SGHRS; CDR2 reads YFSETQ. CDR3 length: 14 residues. The ends were cut back, 4 bases at V and 9 bases at J, with 14 bases in the middle. The DNA of the CDR3 is TGCGCCAGCAGCCTGGAGGGCGGGGGTTCACCCCTCCACTTT. The encoded protein is CASSLEGGGSPLHF.

The J gene is TRBJ2-7, the V gene TRBV5-1; a possible D gene is TRBD1 (6 bases). The CDR3 runs to 17 residues. From germline, CDR1 is SGHRS and CDR2 YFSETQ. V lost 0 bases and J 0 bases, leaving 16 bases between the germline ends. DNA of the CDR3: TGCGCCAGCAGCTTGGTAGGGGGTACCACAAGCTCCTACGAGCAGTACTTC. The encoded protein is CASSLVGGTTSSYEQYF.

This clone was found a few times. V and J are TRBV10-3 and TRBJ2-1; the match to TRBD1 covers 11 bases. Germline CDR1 and CDR2: ENHRY and SYGVKD. Germline trimming cut 3 bases from V and 9 bases from J; bases unmatched to any gene: 7. The CDR3 is 15 residues long. CDR3 DNA: TGTGCCATCAGTGACCCCAGGGACAGGGGGGGTGAGCAGTTCTTC. Its protein is CAISDPRDRGGEQFF.

The V gene is TRBV27, the J gene TRBJ2-7, with TRBD1 matching over 7 bases. Trimming cost V 0 bases and J 2 bases; bases outside gene matches: 1. Germline assignment: CDR1 MNHEY and CDR2 SMNVEV (reference sequence). This CDR3 is built from 14 residues. The CDR3 is CASSLSTGTYEQYF. Written as DNA, the CDR3 is TGTGCCAGCAGTTTATCGACAGGGACCTACGAGCAGTACTTC.

This clone was picked up one time. This rearrangement joins TRBV19 to TRBJ2-5, with TRBD1 matching 11 bases. V gave up 5 bases and J gave up 6 bases; unmatched junction bases: 11. This CDR3 is built from 16 residues. The V gene's germline CDR1 is LNHDA and CDR2 SQIVND (reference sequence). The CDR3 is CASSPDGTGGLKTQYF. The CDR3 DNA reads as TGTGCCAGTAGTCCGGACGGGACAGGGGGTCTTAAGACCCAGTACTTC.

The genes are TRBV27 and TRBJ2-1; 10 nucleotides line up with TRBD2. This CDR3 is 15 amino acids long. Looked up from germline, CDR1 is MNHEY and CDR2 is SMNVEV (reference sequence). Unmatched junction bases numbered 10, after V lost 5 bases and J lost 9 bases. In nucleotides, the CDR3 is TGTGCCAGCAGTCCGGCCCTAGCGGGAGTTGGTGAGCAGTTCTTC. This encodes CASSPALAGVGEQFF.

The chain is built from TRBV19 and TRBJ2-7; 9 bases line up with TRBD2. The CDR3 length is 14 residues. V trimming: 7 bases; J trimming: 5 bases; junction bases outside the gene matches: 9. The germline V gene has CDR1 LNHDA and CDR2 SQIVND (reference sequence). For the CDR3, the DNA is TGTGCCAGTACCATTGGGACTAGCTTCGACGAGCAGTACTTC. It encodes CASTIGTSFDEQYF.

The rearrangement uses TRBV27 and TRBJ2-3, with 8 bases identical to TRBD1. Germline V gene data show CDR1 as MNHEY and CDR2 as SMNVEV (reference sequence). There are 15 residues in the CDR3. Trimming removed 2 bases from V and 0 bases from J; junction bases left unmatched: 1. The CDR3 nucleotides are TGTGCCAGCAGTTTACCAGGGGGCAGCACAGATACGCAGTATTTT. Its translation: CASSLPGGSTDTQYF.

V usage is TRBV18 and J usage is TRBJ1-1; possibly TRBD1 for D (5 bases). CDR3 length: 15 residues. V lost 3 bases and J lost 8, with 19 bases in between. Per the germline V gene, CDR1 is KGHSH and CDR2 is LQKENI. The CDR3 DNA is TGTGCCAGCTCACCTCAATTGGGGGGGACGGAAGAAGCTTTCTTT. Its translation is CASSPQLGGTEEAFF.

The chain employs TRBV28 and TRBJ2-7; 9 bases line up with TRBD2. Trimming removed 5 bases from V and 3 bases from J; junction bases left unmatched: 8. Germline values: CDR1 MDHEN, CDR2 SYDVKM. CDR3 size: 15 residues. This CDR3 is CASSIHSGGNYEQYF. The CDR3, as DNA: TGTGCCAGCAGTATTCATAGCGGGGGTAACTACGAGCAGTACTTC.

The J gene is TRBJ1-1, the V gene TRBV6-6, with D possibly matching TRBD1 (5 bases). The CDR3 is 13 residues long. Germline V gene sequence: CDR1 MNHNY, CDR2 SVGAGI (reference sequence). Trimming took 5 bases from V and 4 from J, leaving 11 bases between them. The CDR3 here is CASSIPGLTEAFF. The CDR3 region has the DNA TGTGCCAGCAGTATACCGGGACTCACTGAAGCTTTCTTT.

This clone appeared once. The rearrangement uses TRBV7-6 and TRBJ1-3, with 9 bases that match TRBD1. CDR3 length: 15 amino acids. Looked up from germline, CDR1 is SGHVS and CDR2 is FNYEAQ. Losses at the gene ends were 5 bases for V and 8 bases for J; bases not matched to a gene: 10. The CDR3 nucleotides are TGTGCCAGCAGCCCCCTACCGACAGGGGGGCACACCATATATTTT. Encoded protein: CASSPLPTGGHTIYF.

The chain is built from TRBV27 and TRBJ2-3; unclear D gene. V lost 3 bases and J 0 bases, leaving 13 bases between the germline ends. This CDR3 is 16 amino acids long. CDR1 and CDR2 (germline): MNHEY, SMNVEV (reference sequence). The CDR3 sequence: CASSFQLVTSTDTQYF. DNA for the CDR3: TGTGCCAGCAGTTTCCAACTGGTTACTAGCACAGATACGCAGTATTTT.

The sample holds a few counts of this clone. The J gene is TRBJ2-7, the V gene TRBV25-1, with no clear D. Trimming left V 7 bases short and J 0 bases short, with 4 bases between. From germline, CDR1 is MGHDK and CDR2 SYGVNS. There are 11 residues in the CDR3. The DNA of the CDR3 is TGTGCCAGCACCTTCTCCTACGAGCAGTACTTC. It encodes CASTFSYEQYF.

This clone was counted once. The chain joins TRBV7-8 to TRBJ2-1; 7 positions match TRBD2. The V gene end was trimmed by 5 bases and the J gene end by 3 bases; junction bases not matched to a gene: 7. The CDR3 extends over 15 amino acids. Germline CDR1 reads SGHVS; CDR2 reads FQNEAQ. The CDR3 spells CASSVRESHYNEQFF. The CDR3 DNA is TGTGCCAGCAGCGTGCGGGAGAGCCACTACAATGAGCAGTTCTTC.